A single TCR beta chain is shown here with its context. Its target is not known. The data belong to a study of T cell responses to AZD1222 COVID-19 vaccine. Study information: Second-dose schedules of about 4 or about 12 weeks were combined.

The CDR3 sequence is 16 residues long. Per the germline V gene, CDR1 is KGHSH and CDR2 is LQKENI. V gave up 1 base and J gave up 3 bases; unmatched junction bases: 4. Repertoires were generated with immunoSEQ multiplex PCR, while TCRdb's copy carries only in-frame clones and drops some. Of about 92,000 clones listed, approximately 84% are singletons. Findings of the study overall: Repertoire sampling was restricted to post-peak T cell response timepoints. Rises in breadth and depth of Spike-specific TCRs came after two AZD1222 doses.

J is TRBJ2-3 and V is TRBV18, with 10 bases lining up with TRBD2. The sequence derives from an adult in good health. The sequenced sample was peripheral blood, obtained on day 0 of AZD1222 vaccination. The DNA of the CDR3 is TGTGCCAGCTCACCACTTAGCGGGGGGAGTACAGATACGCAGTATTTT. It encodes CASSPLSGGSTDTQYF.